This T cell receptor (beta chain) was sequenced during a study of T cell responses to AZD1222 COVID-19 vaccine. The CDR3 extends over 13 amino acids. Germline CDR1 reads SQVTM; CDR2 reads ANQGSEA. Between the trimmed V and J ends, which lost 1 base and 4 bases, there was a span of 10 bases. The data were produced by immunoSEQ multiplex PCR, yet TCRdb's version contains in-frame clones alone and is incomplete. The sample gives tens of thousands of clones, around 91% of which show up once; just over 30% is in the top ten. This clone was seen once. This rearrangement joins TRBV29-1 to TRBJ1-1, with D hard to call. The source of this sequence is an adult in good health. Sample: peripheral blood, taken on day 0 of AZD1222 vaccination. The CDR3 region is CSVEVPLPTEAFF. CDR3 in DNA: TGCAGCGTTGAAGTGCCCTTACCCACTGAAGCTTTCTTT.